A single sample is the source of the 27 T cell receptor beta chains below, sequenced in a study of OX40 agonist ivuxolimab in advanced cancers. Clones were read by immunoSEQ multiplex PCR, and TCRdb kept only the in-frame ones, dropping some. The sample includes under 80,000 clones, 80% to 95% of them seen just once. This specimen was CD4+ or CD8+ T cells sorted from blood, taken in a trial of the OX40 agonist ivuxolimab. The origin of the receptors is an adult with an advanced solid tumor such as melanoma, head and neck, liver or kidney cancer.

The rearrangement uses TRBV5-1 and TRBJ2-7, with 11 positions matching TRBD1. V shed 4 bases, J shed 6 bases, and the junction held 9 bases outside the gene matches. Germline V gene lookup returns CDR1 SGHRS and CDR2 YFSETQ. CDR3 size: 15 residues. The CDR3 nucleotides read TGCGCCAGCAGCCCAGGGACAGGGGGGTTGATCGAGCAGTACTTC. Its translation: CASSPGTGGLIEQYF.

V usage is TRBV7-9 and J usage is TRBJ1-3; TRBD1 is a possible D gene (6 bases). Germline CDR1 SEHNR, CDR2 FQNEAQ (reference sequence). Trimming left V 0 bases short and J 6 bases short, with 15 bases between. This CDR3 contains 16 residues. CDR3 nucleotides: TGTGCCAGCAGCTTAGCCGGCGGGGGCCATGTAAACACCATATATTTT. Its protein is CASSLAGGGHVNTIYF.

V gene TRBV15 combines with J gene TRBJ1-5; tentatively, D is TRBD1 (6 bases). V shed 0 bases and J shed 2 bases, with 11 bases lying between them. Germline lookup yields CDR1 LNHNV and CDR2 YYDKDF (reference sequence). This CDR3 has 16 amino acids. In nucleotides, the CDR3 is TGTGCCACCAGCAGAGATAAGGGGGGTGGCAATCAGCCCCAGCATTTT. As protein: CATSRDKGGGNQPQHF.

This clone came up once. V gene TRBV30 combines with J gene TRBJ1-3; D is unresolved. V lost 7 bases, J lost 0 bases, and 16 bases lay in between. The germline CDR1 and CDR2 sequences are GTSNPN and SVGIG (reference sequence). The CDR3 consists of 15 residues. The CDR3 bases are TGTGCCTCCAGTCGGGCGGCGGCCTCTGGAAACACCATATATTTT. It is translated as CASSRAAASGNTIYF.

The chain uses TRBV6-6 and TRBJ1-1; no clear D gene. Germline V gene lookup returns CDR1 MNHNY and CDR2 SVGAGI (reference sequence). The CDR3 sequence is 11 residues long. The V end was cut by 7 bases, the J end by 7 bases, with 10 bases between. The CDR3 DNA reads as TGTGCCAGCACGACAAATAATGAAGCTTTCTTT. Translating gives CASTTNNEAFF.

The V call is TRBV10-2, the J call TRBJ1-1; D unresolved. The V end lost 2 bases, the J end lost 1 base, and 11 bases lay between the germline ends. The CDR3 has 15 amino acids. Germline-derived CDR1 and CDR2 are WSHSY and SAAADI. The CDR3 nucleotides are TGCGCCAGCAGTGAGGCTGGCACCTGGAACACTGAAGCTTTCTTT. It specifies CASSEAGTWNTEAFF.

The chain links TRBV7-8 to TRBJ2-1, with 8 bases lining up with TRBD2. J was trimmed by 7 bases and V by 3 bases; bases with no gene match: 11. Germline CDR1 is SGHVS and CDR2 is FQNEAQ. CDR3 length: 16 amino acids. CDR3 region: CASSFGGGSSWNEQFF. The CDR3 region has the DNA TGTGCCAGCAGCTTCGGGGGGGGGTCATCCTGGAATGAGCAGTTCTTC.

The CDR3 is CASSPAGQPQHF. Written as DNA, the CDR3 is TGTGCCAGCAGCCCAGCGGGGCAGCCCCAGCATTTT. The genes are TRBV7-2 and TRBJ1-5; D unresolved. The V gene's germline CDR1 is SGHTA and CDR2 FQGNSA. V lost 5 bases and J 7 bases, leaving 9 bases between the germline ends. The CDR3 runs 12 residues.

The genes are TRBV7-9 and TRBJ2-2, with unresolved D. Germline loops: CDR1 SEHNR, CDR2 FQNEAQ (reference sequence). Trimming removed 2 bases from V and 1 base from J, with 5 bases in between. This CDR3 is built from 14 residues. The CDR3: CASSLLMNTGELFF. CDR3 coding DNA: TGTGCCAGCAGCTTACTGATGAACACCGGGGAGCTGTTTTTT.

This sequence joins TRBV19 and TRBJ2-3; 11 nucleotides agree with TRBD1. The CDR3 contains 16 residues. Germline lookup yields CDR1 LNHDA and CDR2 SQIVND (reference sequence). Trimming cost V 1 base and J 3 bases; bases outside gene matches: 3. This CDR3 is CASSIAGQGATDTQYF. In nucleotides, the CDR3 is TGTGCCAGTAGTATAGCTGGACAGGGGGCAACAGATACGCAGTATTTT.

This CDR3 reads CASSYSGTENYEQYF. CDR3 sequence (DNA): TGTGCCAGCAGTTACTCGGGTACAGAGAACTACGAGCAGTACTTC. The V and J genes are TRBV6-5 and TRBJ2-7, with D unclear. This CDR3 comprises 15 residues. The V gene's germline CDR1 is MNHEY and CDR2 SVGAGI. Trimming took off 0 bases at V and 3 bases at J, with 12 bases between the two ends.

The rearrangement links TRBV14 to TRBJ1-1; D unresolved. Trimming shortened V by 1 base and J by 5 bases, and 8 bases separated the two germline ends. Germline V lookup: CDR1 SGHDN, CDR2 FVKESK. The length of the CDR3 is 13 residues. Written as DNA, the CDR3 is TGTGCCAGCAGCCAAGCGGGTTGGACTGAAGCTTTCTTT. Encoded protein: CASSQAGWTEAFF.

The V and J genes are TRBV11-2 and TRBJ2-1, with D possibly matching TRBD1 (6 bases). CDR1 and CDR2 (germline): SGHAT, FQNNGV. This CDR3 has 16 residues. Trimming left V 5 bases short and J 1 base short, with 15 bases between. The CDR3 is CASSRSPGTSYNEQFF. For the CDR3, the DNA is TGTGCCAGCAGCCGAAGCCCCGGGACATCCTACAATGAGCAGTTCTTC.

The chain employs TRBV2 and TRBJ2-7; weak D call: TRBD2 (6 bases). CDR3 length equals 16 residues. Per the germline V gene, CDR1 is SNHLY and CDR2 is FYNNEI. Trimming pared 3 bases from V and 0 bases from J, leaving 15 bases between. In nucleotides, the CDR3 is TGTGCCAGCAGTGAGGCTCGGGACGGGAGCTCCTACGAGCAGTACTTC. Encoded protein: CASSEARDGSSYEQYF.

CDR3 bases: TGCGCCAGCAGCCTCAGCTCAAGCAGCACAGATACGCAGTATTTT. This encodes CASSLSSSSTDTQYF. This chain joins TRBV5-1 and TRBJ2-3; D call uncertain. The CDR3 has 15 residues. Germline-derived CDR1 and CDR2 are SGHRS and YFSETQ. Trimming removed 4 bases at V and 0 bases at J, with 12 bases between.

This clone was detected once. The CDR3 DNA reads TGTGCCAGCAGCTTGGATTTTCGGACTGGCCAAGAGACCCAGTACTTC. Translating it yields CASSLDFRTGQETQYF. The J gene is TRBJ2-5, the V gene TRBV5-6; tentatively, D is TRBD2 (5 bases). CDR3 length: 16 amino acids. The germline gives CDR1 SGHDT, CDR2 YYEEEE. Trimming left V 0 bases short and J 1 base short, with 13 bases between.

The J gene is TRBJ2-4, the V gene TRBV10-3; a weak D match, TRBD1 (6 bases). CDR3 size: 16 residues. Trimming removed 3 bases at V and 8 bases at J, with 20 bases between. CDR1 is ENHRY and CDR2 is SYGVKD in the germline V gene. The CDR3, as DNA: TGTGCCATCAGTGAAGCCCGGACAGCCCTAAAGGACATTCAGTACTTC. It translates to CAISEARTALKDIQYF.

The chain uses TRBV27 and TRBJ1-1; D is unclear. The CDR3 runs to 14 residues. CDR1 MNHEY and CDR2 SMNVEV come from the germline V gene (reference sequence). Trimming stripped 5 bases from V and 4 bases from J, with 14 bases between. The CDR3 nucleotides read TGTGCCAGCAGTCCCGCGGGCCTGGGCACTGAAGCTTTCTTT. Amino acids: CASSPAGLGTEAFF.

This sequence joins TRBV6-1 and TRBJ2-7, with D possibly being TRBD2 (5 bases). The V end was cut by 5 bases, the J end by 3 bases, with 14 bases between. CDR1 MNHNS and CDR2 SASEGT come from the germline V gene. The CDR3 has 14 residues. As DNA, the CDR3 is TGTGCCAGCAGTCCTCATGTCGGGAACTACGAGCAGTACTTC. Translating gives CASSPHVGNYEQYF.

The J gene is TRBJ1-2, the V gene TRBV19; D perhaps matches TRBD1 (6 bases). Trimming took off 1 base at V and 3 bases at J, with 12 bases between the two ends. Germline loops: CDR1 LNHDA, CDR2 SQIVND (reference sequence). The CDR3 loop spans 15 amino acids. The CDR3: CASSIGQDPDYGYTF. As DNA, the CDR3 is TGTGCCAGTAGTATAGGACAGGATCCGGACTATGGCTACACCTTC.

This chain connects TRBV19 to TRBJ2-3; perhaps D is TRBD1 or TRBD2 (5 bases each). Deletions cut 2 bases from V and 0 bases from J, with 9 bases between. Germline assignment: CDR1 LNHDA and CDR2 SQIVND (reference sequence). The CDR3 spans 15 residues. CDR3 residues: CASSIRDQSTDTQYF. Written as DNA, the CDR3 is TGTGCCAGTAGTATAAGGGACCAGAGCACAGATACGCAGTATTTT. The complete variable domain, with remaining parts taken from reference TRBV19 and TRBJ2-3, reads DGGITQSPKYLFRKEGQNVTLSCEQNLNHDAMYWYRQDPGQGLRLIYYSQIVNDFQKGDIAEGYSVSREKKESFPLTVTSAQKNPTAFYLCASSIRDQSTDTQYFGPGTRLTVL.

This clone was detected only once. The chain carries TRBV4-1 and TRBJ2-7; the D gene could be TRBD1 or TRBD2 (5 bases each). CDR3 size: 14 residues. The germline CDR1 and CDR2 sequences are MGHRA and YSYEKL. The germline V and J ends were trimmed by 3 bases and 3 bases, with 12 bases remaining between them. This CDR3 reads CASSQRQGDYEQYF. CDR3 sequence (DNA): TGCGCCAGCAGCCAGCGGCAGGGAGACTACGAGCAGTACTTC.

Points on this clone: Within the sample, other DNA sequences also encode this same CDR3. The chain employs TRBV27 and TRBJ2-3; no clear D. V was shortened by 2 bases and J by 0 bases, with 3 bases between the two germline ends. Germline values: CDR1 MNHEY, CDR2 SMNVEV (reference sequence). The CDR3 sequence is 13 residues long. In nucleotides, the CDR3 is TGTGCCAGCAGTTTAGGGAGCACAGATACGCAGTATTTT. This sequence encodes CASSLGSTDTQYF.

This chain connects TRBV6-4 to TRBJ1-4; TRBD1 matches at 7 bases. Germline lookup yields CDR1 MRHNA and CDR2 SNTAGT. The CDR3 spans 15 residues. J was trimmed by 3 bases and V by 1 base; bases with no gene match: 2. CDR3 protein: CASSDWTGANEKLFF. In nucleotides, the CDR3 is TGTGCCAGCAGTGACTGGACAGGCGCTAATGAAAAACTGTTTTTT.

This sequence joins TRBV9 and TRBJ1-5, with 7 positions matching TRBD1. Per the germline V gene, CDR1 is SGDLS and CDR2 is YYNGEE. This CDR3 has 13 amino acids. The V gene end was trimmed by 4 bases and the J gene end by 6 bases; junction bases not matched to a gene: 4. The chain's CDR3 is CASSSEGAQPQHF. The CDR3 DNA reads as TGTGCCAGCAGCTCAGAGGGGGCTCAGCCCCAGCATTTT.

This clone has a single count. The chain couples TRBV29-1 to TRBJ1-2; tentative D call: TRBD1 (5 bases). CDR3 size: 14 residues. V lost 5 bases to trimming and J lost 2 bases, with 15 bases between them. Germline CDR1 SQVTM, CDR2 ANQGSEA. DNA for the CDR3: TGCAGCGTTATTACCGGGACTGAAAACTATGGCTACACCTTC. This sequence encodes CSVITGTENYGYTF.

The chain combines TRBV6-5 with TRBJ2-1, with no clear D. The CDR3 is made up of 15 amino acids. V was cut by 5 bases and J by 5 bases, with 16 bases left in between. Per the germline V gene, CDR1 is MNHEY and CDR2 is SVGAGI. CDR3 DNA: TGTGCCAGCAGTGGGGTTTGGGCTCGACACAATGAGCAGTTCTTC. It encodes CASSGVWARHNEQFF.